A single sample gave rise to the 11 T cell receptor beta chains below, sequenced in a study of cytotoxic CD8 clonotypes in ibrutinib-treated CLL. TCRdb's table, derived via immunoSEQ multiplex PCR, lists solely in-frame clones and lacks some. Of 65,000 to 90,000 clones in the sample, 75% to 90% are singletons; the top ten hold roughly 40%. This specimen consisted of PBMCs, obtained after 24 months of ibrutinib treatment. The receptor source for this set is a human donor with chronic lymphocytic leukemia.

The CDR3 loop reads CASSGGISTDTQYF. CDR3 sequence (DNA): TGTGCCAGCAGCGGGGGAATAAGCACAGATACGCAGTATTTT. The chain employs TRBV4-2 and TRBJ2-3, with D perhaps matching TRBD1 or TRBD2 (5 bases each). Trimming left V 5 bases short and J 0 bases short, with 9 bases between. Germline lookup yields CDR1 LGHNA and CDR2 YNFKEQ. The CDR3 spans 14 residues.

CDR3 residues: CASSLEPGRVAGNTIYF. CDR3 nucleotide sequence: TGCGCCAGCAGCTTGGAACCAGGGAGGGTAGCTGGAAACACCATATATTTT. V and J are TRBV5-1 and TRBJ1-3; TRBD1 might be the D (5 bases). The CDR3 consists of 17 residues. Trimming stripped 0 bases from V and 2 bases from J, with 15 bases between. Germline-derived CDR1 and CDR2 are SGHRS and YFSETQ.

The chain has TRBV19 and TRBJ1-5; no reliable D call. CDR1 and CDR2 from the germline V gene are LNHDA and SQIVND (reference sequence). The CDR3 spans 18 residues. Trimming cost V 4 bases and J 0 bases, with 19 bases left between them. The CDR3 region is CASSTETADPYSNQPQHF. The CDR3 DNA reads as TGTGCCAGTAGTACCGAGACCGCCGATCCGTATAGCAATCAGCCCCAGCATTTT.

The chain couples TRBV9 to TRBJ2-3, with D possibly matching TRBD1 (6 bases). Trimming removed 3 bases at V and 0 bases at J, with 14 bases between. Germline assignment: CDR1 SGDLS and CDR2 YYNGEE. The CDR3 contains 16 residues. The CDR3 nucleotides read TGTGCCAGCAGCGCCCAACCCGGGACAAGCACAGATACGCAGTATTTT. Its protein product is CASSAQPGTSTDTQYF. Based on the CDR3 plus reference TRBV9 and TRBJ2-3, the full variable domain is DSGVTQTPKHLITATGQRVTLRCSPRSGDLSVYWYQQSLDQGLQFLIQYYNGEERAKGNILERFSAQQFPDLHSELNLSSLELGDSALYFCASSAQPGTSTDTQYFGPGTRLTVL.

The CDR3 spells CASSDNAKAYNEQFF. The DNA for the CDR3 is TGTGCCAGCAGTGACAACGCCAAAGCCTACAATGAGCAGTTCTTC. The rearrangement uses TRBV25-1 and TRBJ2-1; unclear D gene. Per the germline V gene, CDR1 is MGHDK and CDR2 is SYGVNS. Trimming took off 3 bases at V and 2 bases at J, with 11 bases between the two ends. The CDR3 runs 15 residues.

The chain joins TRBV4-2 to TRBJ1-2; the D is unclear. This CDR3 spans 15 amino acids. The V gene's germline CDR1 is LGHNA and CDR2 YNFKEQ. Trimming removed 0 bases at V and 1 base at J, with 9 bases between. CDR3 amino acids: CASSQDWQVNYGYTF. CDR3 in DNA: TGTGCCAGCAGCCAAGATTGGCAGGTTAACTATGGCTACACCTTC.

As DNA, the CDR3 is TGTGCCAGCAGTTTACTCCGACTAGCGGGACGATCTGATGAGCAGTTCTTC. This encodes CASSLLRLAGRSDEQFF. V is TRBV28 and J is TRBJ2-1, with 11 bases aligning to TRBD2. The CDR3 is 17 amino acids. Per germline, CDR1 MDHEN and CDR2 SYDVKM. The V segment lost 2 bases and the J segment 8 bases; nucleotides outside the gene matches: 11.

This rearrangement joins TRBV19 to TRBJ2-7; D not resolved. The CDR3 length is 16 residues. The germline V gene has CDR1 LNHDA and CDR2 SQIVND (reference sequence). V was pared by 2 bases and J by 2 bases, with 16 bases between. CDR3 in amino acids: CASSILPTSTTYEQYF. Here the CDR3 DNA reads TGTGCCAGTAGTATACTCCCCACCTCTACAACCTACGAGCAGTACTTC.

The CDR3 here is CASGNTVDTQYF. CDR3 in DNA: TGTGCCTCCGGGAACACAGTAGATACGCAGTATTTT. The J gene is TRBJ2-3, the V gene TRBV5-6, with D possibly matching TRBD2 (5 bases). This CDR3 spans 12 amino acids. With 10 bases removed from V and 5 bases from J, the gap between germline ends came to 14 bases. CDR1 is SGHDT and CDR2 is YYEEEE in the germline V gene.

The chain joins TRBV4-1 to TRBJ1-4, with a weak D call TRBD1 (5 bases). The V gene's germline CDR1 is MGHRA and CDR2 YSYEKL. This CDR3 has 16 amino acids. V was cut by 4 bases and J by 4 bases, with 16 bases left in between. CDR3 in DNA: TGCGCCAGCAGCCTACAACCGGGACGGAGTAATGAAAAACTGTTTTTT. This codes for CASSLQPGRSNEKLFF.

V is TRBV5-8 and J is TRBJ2-5; TRBD1 might be the D (5 bases). Deletions cut 3 bases from V and 3 bases from J, with 12 bases between. The CDR3 totals 14 residues. Germline loops: CDR1 SGHTS, CDR2 YDEGEE. The CDR3 loop reads CASSSETAKETQYF. Here the CDR3 DNA reads TGTGCCAGCAGCTCGGAGACAGCCAAAGAGACCCAGTACTTC.